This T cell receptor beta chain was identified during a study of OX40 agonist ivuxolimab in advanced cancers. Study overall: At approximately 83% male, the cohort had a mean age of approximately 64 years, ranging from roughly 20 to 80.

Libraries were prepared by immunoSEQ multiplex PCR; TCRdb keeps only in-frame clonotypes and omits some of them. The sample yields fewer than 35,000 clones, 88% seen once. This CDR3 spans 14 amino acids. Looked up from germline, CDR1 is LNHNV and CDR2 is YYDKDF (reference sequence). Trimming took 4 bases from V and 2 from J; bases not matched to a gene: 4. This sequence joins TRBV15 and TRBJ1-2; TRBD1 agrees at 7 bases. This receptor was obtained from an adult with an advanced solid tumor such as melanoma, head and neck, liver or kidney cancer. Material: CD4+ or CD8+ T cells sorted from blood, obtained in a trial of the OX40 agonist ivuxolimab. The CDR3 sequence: CATSKGQANYGYTF. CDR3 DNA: TGTGCCACCAGCAAAGGACAGGCGAACTATGGCTACACCTTC. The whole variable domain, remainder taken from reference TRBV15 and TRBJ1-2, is DAMVIQNPRYQVTQFGKPVTLSCSQTLNHNVMYWYQQKSSQAPKLLFHYYDKDFNNEADTPDNFQSRRPNTSFCFLDIRSPGLGDTAMYLCATSKGQANYGYTFGSGTRLTVV.